This T cell receptor beta chain emerged from a study of blood T cell repertoires in COVID-19. Study overall: T cells, B-cell-depleted T cells, or PBMCs supplied cDNA or gDNA.

In the study's own analysis: Nucleated cell number was recorded as an estimate derived from reference gene primer amplification. The assay was immunoSEQ multiplex PCR, and TCRdb's table has in-frame clones only and misses some. Clone size and the V and J calls come from that table; the DNA yielded D and trimming. Of around 180,000 clones listed, approximately 79% were seen once; the top ten hold about 3%. Germline V CDR1 and CDR2: ENHRY, SYGVKD. J was trimmed by 8 bases and V by 6 bases; bases with no gene match: 8. This CDR3 has 14 amino acids. The sample consisted of peripheral blood. This chain joins TRBV10-3 and TRBJ2-1; 9 bases match TRBD1. The TCR comes from an elderly woman with acute or convalescent COVID-19. The CDR3: CAISTGTGTDEQFF. The CDR3 DNA reads TGTGCCATCAGCACCGGGACAGGGACGGATGAGCAGTTCTTC.